One sample yielded the 21 T cell receptor beta chains listed below, sequenced in a study of OX40 agonist ivuxolimab in advanced cancers. Profiled with immunoSEQ multiplex PCR; TCRdb holds only in-frame clones, not every one. The sample includes about 120,000 clones, 85% to 90% of them seen just once. The material was CD4+ or CD8+ T cells sorted from blood, obtained in a trial of the OX40 agonist ivuxolimab. The receptors derive from an adult with an advanced solid tumor such as melanoma, head and neck, liver or kidney cancer.

V and J are TRBV5-1 and TRBJ2-3; the match to TRBD2 covers 13 bases. The V gene end was trimmed by 0 bases and the J gene end by 3 bases; junction bases not matched to a gene: 1. Per the germline V gene, CDR1 is SGHRS and CDR2 is YFSETQ. The CDR3 is made up of 16 amino acids. The CDR3 loop is CASSLALAGGTDTQYF. The CDR3 DNA reads as TGCGCCAGCAGCTTGGCACTAGCGGGGGGGACAGATACGCAGTATTTT.

The rearrangement links TRBV6-5 to TRBJ1-6, with TRBD1 matching over 8 bases. This CDR3 has 12 residues. The junction had 3 bases not matched to a gene; V was cut back by 8 bases and J by 9 bases. The V gene's germline CDR1 is MNHEY and CDR2 SVGAGI. CDR3 sequence (DNA): TGTGCCAGCCGACAGGGGCTTTCACCCCTCCACTTT. Translating gives CASRQGLSPLHF.

This rearrangement joins TRBV2 to TRBJ1-2, with unresolved D. V lost 0 bases and J lost 3, with 5 bases in between. The CDR3 spans 13 residues. Germline V CDR1 and CDR2: SNHLY, FYNNEI. The chain's CDR3 is CASSEALDYGYTF. The CDR3 nucleotides read TGTGCCAGCAGTGAAGCGTTAGACTATGGCTACACCTTC.

This chain connects TRBV4-3 to TRBJ2-5, with D perhaps matching TRBD2 (5 bases). Germline V lookup: CDR1 LGHNA, CDR2 YSLEER. This CDR3 is 15 amino acids long. Between the trimmed V and J ends, which lost 4 bases and 3 bases, there was a span of 15 bases. For the CDR3, the DNA is TGCGCCAGCAGCCGAACGGAGGCAGCTAAAGAGACCCAGTACTTC. This codes for CASSRTEAAKETQYF.

V and J are TRBV5-6 and TRBJ1-1; 8 bases agree with TRBD1. V shed 3 bases, J shed 8 bases, and the junction held 12 bases outside the gene matches. The germline CDR1 and CDR2 sequences are SGHDT and YYEEEE. CDR3 length: 15 residues. The CDR3 loop is CASSSTLDRDHEAFF. DNA of the CDR3: TGTGCCAGCAGCTCCACCCTGGACAGGGACCACGAAGCTTTCTTT.

The gene calls are TRBV5-6 and TRBJ2-3, with 11 bases matching TRBD2. The junction had 2 bases not matched to a gene; V was cut back by 4 bases and J by 1 base. The CDR3 loop spans 15 amino acids. Germline V lookup: CDR1 SGHDT, CDR2 YYEEEE. CDR3 nucleotide sequence: TGTGCCAGCAGCCCACTAGCGGGGGGCACAGATACGCAGTATTTT. Translating it yields CASSPLAGGTDTQYF.

The V and J genes are TRBV4-3 and TRBJ2-2; 15 positions match TRBD2. Germline trimming cut 4 bases from V and 4 bases from J; bases unmatched to any gene: 4. The CDR3 covers 17 residues. Germline V gene data show CDR1 as LGHNA and CDR2 as YSLEER. In DNA form, the CDR3 reads TGCGCCAGCAGCCCGGGACTAGCGGGGGGACGCACCGGGGAGCTGTTTTTT. Translation: CASSPGLAGGRTGELFF.

The rearrangement links TRBV7-2 to TRBJ1-5, with 8 bases that match TRBD1. Per germline, CDR1 SGHTA and CDR2 FQGNSA. V lost 3 bases, J lost 0 bases, and 1 base stayed unmatched. The CDR3 consists of 15 residues. The CDR3 loop reads CASSLTGVSNQPQHF. The CDR3 DNA sequence: TGTGCCAGCAGCTTGACAGGGGTTAGCAATCAGCCCCAGCATTTT.

The chain employs TRBV2 and TRBJ1-2; D remains unclear. From germline, CDR1 is SNHLY and CDR2 FYNNEI. V shed 4 bases and J shed 8 bases, with 14 bases lying between them. This CDR3 is 13 amino acids long. The CDR3 DNA follows: TGTGCCAGCAGTGTGTCACTGCCAGCCGGCTACACCTTC. Protein: CASSVSLPAGYTF.

CDR3 protein: CASSQGGTGIYEQYF. CDR3 in DNA: TGTGCCAGCTCTCAGGGGGGGACAGGGATATACGAGCAGTACTTC. This chain links TRBV28 with TRBJ2-7, with 9 bases that match TRBD1. CDR1 is MDHEN and CDR2 is SYDVKM in the germline V gene. The CDR3 is 15 residues long. J was trimmed by 4 bases and V by 8 bases; bases with no gene match: 12.

The chain couples TRBV5-8 to TRBJ2-5, with D perhaps TRBD2 (6 bases). The germline CDR1 and CDR2 sequences are SGHTS and YDEGEE. V lost 1 base and J 5 bases, leaving 12 bases between the germline ends. The CDR3 is 14 amino acids. The CDR3 DNA reads TGTGCCAGCAGCTTGCCGGGGGAGGATGAGACCCAGTACTTC. It encodes CASSLPGEDETQYF.

This sequence joins TRBV28 and TRBJ2-3; no definite D call. The ends were cut back, 2 bases at V and 5 bases at J, with 2 bases in the middle. The germline V gene has CDR1 MDHEN and CDR2 SYDVKM. CDR3 size: 11 residues. The CDR3 sequence is CASSLKDTQYF. The CDR3 DNA reads TGTGCCAGCAGTTTAAAAGATACGCAGTATTTT.

The gene calls are TRBV4-1 and TRBJ1-3; D remains ambiguous. V gave up 2 bases and J gave up 4 bases, with 18 bases separating them. CDR1 MGHRA and CDR2 YSYEKL come from the germline V gene. The length of the CDR3 is 17 residues. The CDR3 bases are TGCGCCAGCAGCCAACCCCTGGTAGCTCGGAGAGGAAACACCATATATTTT. Translation gives CASSQPLVARRGNTIYF.

CDR3 in amino acids: CASSRDGPYQPQHF. The CDR3 coding sequence is TGCGCCAGCAGTAGGGACGGCCCGTATCAGCCCCAGCATTTT. This chain links TRBV10-2 with TRBJ1-5; D may be TRBD1 (5 bases). CDR3 size: 14 residues. Per germline, CDR1 WSHSY and CDR2 SAAADI. V was pared by 5 bases and J by 5 bases, with 13 bases between.

This clone was detected only once. This chain links TRBV5-5 with TRBJ2-1; 13 bases align to TRBD2. Germline loops: CDR1 SGHKS, CDR2 YYEKEE (reference sequence). The junction had 1 base not matched to a gene; V was cut back by 3 bases and J by 4 bases. This CDR3 is built from 15 residues. CDR3 bases: TGTGCCAGCAGCTGGACTAGCGGGGGTTACAATGAGCAGTTCTTC. Translated, it gives CASSWTSGGYNEQFF. Looking up the rest from reference TRBV5-5 and TRBJ2-1 gives the full variable domain: DAGVTQSPTHLIKTRGQQVTLRCSPISGHKSVSWYQQVLGQGPQFIFQYYEKEERGRGNFPDRFSARQFPNYSSELNVNALLLGDSALYLCASSWTSGGYNEQFFGPGTRLTVL.

The V gene is TRBV6-5, the J gene TRBJ1-5; 7 bases are a match to TRBD1. Per germline, CDR1 MNHEY and CDR2 SVGAGI. The CDR3 spans 15 residues. J lost 1 base, V lost 6 bases, and 6 bases had no gene match. CDR3 nucleotide sequence: TGTGCCAGCAGACGACAGGGCGGGAGCAATCAGCCCCAGCATTTT. It is translated as CASRRQGGSNQPQHF.

The chain links TRBV9 to TRBJ1-2; TRBD1 matches at 8 bases. The germline V gene encodes CDR1 SGDLS and CDR2 YYNGEE. V shed 0 bases, J shed 4 bases, and the junction held 8 bases outside the gene matches. CDR3 length equals 16 residues. The CDR3 reads CASSVGTGSLPYGYTF. The CDR3 coding sequence is TGTGCCAGCAGCGTAGGGACAGGGTCACTCCCCTATGGCTACACCTTC.

This sequence joins TRBV29-1 and TRBJ2-1; 11 positions agree with TRBD1. The CDR3 is 15 residues long. Germline loops: CDR1 SQVTM, CDR2 ANQGSEA. V gave up 5 bases and J gave up 3 bases; unmatched junction bases: 6. CDR3 bases: TGCAGCGTTTATCCCGGGACAGGGGGCTACAATGAGCAGTTCTTC. It codes for CSVYPGTGGYNEQFF.

The chain links TRBV18 to TRBJ2-7, with D tentatively TRBD2 (6 bases). V was clipped by 8 bases and J by 6 bases, with 11 bases between them. Germline V CDR1 and CDR2: KGHSH, LQKENI. This CDR3 has 11 amino acids. CDR3 in DNA: TGTGCCAGCCTCACCGGGGGCGAGCAGTACTTC. Amino acids: CASLTGGEQYF.

This clone showed up just once. The chain is built from TRBV7-2 and TRBJ1-5, with D tentatively TRBD1 (6 bases). Germline CDR1 reads SGHTA; CDR2 reads FQGNSA. V was cut by 5 bases and J by 0 bases, with 11 bases left in between. This CDR3 has 15 amino acids. Here the CDR3 reads CASSRQDYSNQPQHF. DNA of the CDR3: TGTGCCAGCAGCCGACAGGACTATAGCAATCAGCCCCAGCATTTT.

This rearrangement joins TRBV7-2 to TRBJ1-1; D remains unclear. The V gene lost 0 bases and the J gene lost 4 bases, with 9 bases spanning the gap. CDR1 and CDR2 (germline): SGHTA, FQGNSA. This CDR3 spans 14 amino acids. The CDR3: CASSLALGPTEAFF. The CDR3 DNA reads TGTGCCAGCAGCTTAGCGCTGGGTCCCACTGAAGCTTTCTTT. The variable domain in full, with the rest retrieved from reference TRBV7-2 and TRBJ1-1, is GAGVSQSPSNKVTEKGKDVELRCDPISGHTALYWYRQSLGQGLEFLIYFQGNSAPDKSGLPSDRFSAERTGGSVSTLTIQRTQQEDSAVYLCASSLALGPTEAFFGQGTRLTVV.